This record covers a single T cell receptor beta chain. This clone was counted many times. Its binding antigen is unknown. No base qualities exist here, and no much larger clone lies one base off it. The entire isolated RNA was reverse transcribed using the High Capacity cDNA Reverse Transcription Kit, and thus expressed TCRB transcripts were sequenced. Naive, central memory and regulatory T cell samples underwent deep immunoSEQ sequencing, averaging about 3.5 million total reads per sample. Sorted cells were lysed in RLT buffer and RNA was extracted with DNase-treated RNeasy Micro or Mini kits, depending on cell number. To prevent cross-contamination, each cell subset was processed individually, whereas patient and healthy donor samples were processed jointly. The immunoSEQ multiplex PCR was used to amplify TCRB sequences from cDNA, generating 87-bp fragments that spanned the CDR3 region. Sequencing of the amplicons was performed on the Illumina HiSeq platform. The study's processing was this. Synthetic template baselines were used to correct PCR bias computationally, reads within Hamming distance 2 were collapsed together, and singletons that could not be merged were discarded. Reads were aligned to IMGT to assign V, D and J genes, CDR3 length, and insertions or deletions at six rearrangement sites. Within each subset, clonotype counts were normalized to sorted cell number, and only after that were true diversity and Gini coefficients computed with the tcR R package. Repertoire sharing was quantified using the overlap coefficient calculated on TCRB nucleotide sequences. Sourced from immuneACCESS, this table was stored by TCRdb with only in-frame sequences that have V and J called. A share of the clones is absent; for the studies checked, an unresolved V gene accounts for under half, and the remainder has no known explanation. That table supplies the V and J calls and clone size; D and trimming were determined from the DNA. A total of some 270,000 clones appear in this sample, approximately 8.1% of them only once. Approximately 1% of the sample is held by the ten biggest clonotypes.

From a lookup of the germline V gene, CDR1 and CDR2 are SGHAT and FQNNGV. The V and J ends are trimmed by 2 bases and 5 bases, leaving 9 bases between them. The CDR3 measures 13 amino acids from cysteine to phenylalanine. Here the CDR3 DNA is all that survives: 39 bases in frame from base 1. This sample is part of a study of beta chain features in type 1 diabetes (dated by TCRdb to the late 2010s). Looking at the study overall: Patients and healthy donors did not differ in mean age, gender distribution, total cell number or subset yield. A total of 90 million to 130 million sorted cells were examined across all samples, and a strong correlation was observed between cell number per subset and RNA yield. Naive and central memory subsets were obtained from all 30 or so donors, but regulatory and stem cell-like memory subsets were isolated from only 8 patients and roughly eight healthy donors. In the study, TCRB repertoires of sorted circulating CD4+ T cell subsets from recently diagnosed type 1 diabetes patients were compared with those of matched healthy donors. What the authors observed across the whole study: Naive, central memory and regulatory TCRB repertoires appeared to be more similar among patients than among healthy donors. Only small numbers of individuals were included in the HLA sub-analyses, which left unresolved whether HLA type had any influence on TCRB rearrangement. Because cDNA was sequenced instead of genomic DNA, activated cells with high expression could be over-represented, although the groups did not differ in activation or CD3 levels. Fewer insertions and more nucleotide deletions at VDJ recombination sites were observed in patients with type 1 diabetes, implying thymic rearrangement abnormalities. A moderate but significant shortening of TCRB CDR3 length was observed in type 1 diabetes patients in all four CD4+ subsets. Shorter templates might have been favored by PCR, but patient and control samples were amplified and corrected together, so both groups would have been affected equally by any skew.

Each donor gave one peripheral blood draw, approximately 120 mL on average, collected into heparinised tubes. A BD FACSAria II was used to sort naive, central memory, regulatory and stem cell-like memory CD4+ T cells with a panel that included CD45RO, CCR7, CD25, CD127, CD95 and CD27. A purity above 95% was achieved for all sorted populations. PBMCs were isolated right away by Lymphoprep density gradient centrifugation and were stained directly, without culture. So that batch effects would be minimized, each experiment stained and sorted samples in pairs, pairing one healthy donor with one patient.

Material: central memory CD4+ T cells from blood. The source is a woman between 18 and 29 years old in good health. The chain is made from TRBV11-2 and TRBJ1-2, with no confident D gene call. The CDR3 corresponds to CASSLTDGYGYTF. The DNA reads TGTGCCAGCAGCTTAACAGACGGGTATGGCTACACCTTC.